The entry below describes one TCR beta chain. The CDR3 runs to 12 residues. Germline values: CDR1 MDHEN, CDR2 SYDVKM. V shed 5 bases, J shed 8 bases, and the junction held 2 bases outside the gene matches. This record belongs to a study of technical replicates of blood from a few donors. Measured with immunoSEQ multiplex PCR; TCRdb has only the in-frame clones, and not every one. Among around 67,000 clones listed, just under 97% were seen once. The sample was T cells isolated from PBMCs. The V gene is TRBV28, the J gene TRBJ2-1, with TRBD1 identical over 8 bases. The TCR originated in a human donor in good health. CDR3 sequence (DNA): TGTGCCAGCAGTGGACAGGGCCATGAGCAGTTCTTC. Translation gives CASSGQGHEQFF.